This T cell receptor beta chain stems from a study of T cell responses to AZD1222 COVID-19 vaccine. With respect to this clone: What it binds is unknown.

Study results and limitations: Reportedly, close to half of spike-specific TCRs are directed against unmutated variant regions.

The assay was immunoSEQ multiplex PCR, and TCRdb's table has in-frame clones only and misses some. The table records 150,000 to 200,000 clones, 70% to 90% of them present only once. The V and J ends lost 5 bases and 5 bases, in that order; junction bases with no gene match: 9. Germline V gene sequence: CDR1 LGHDT, CDR2 YNNKEL (reference sequence). CDR3 size: 16 residues. The sample consisted of peripheral blood, taken on day 0 of AZD1222 vaccination. The V gene is TRBV3-1 (or the pseudogene TRBV3-2), the J gene TRBJ2-1; 10 bases agree with TRBD2. The sequence derives from an adult in good health. In DNA, the CDR3 is TGTGCCAGCAGCTTTACTAAGCGGGGGGGCCACAATGAGCAGTTCTTC. It translates to CASSFTKRGGHNEQFF.